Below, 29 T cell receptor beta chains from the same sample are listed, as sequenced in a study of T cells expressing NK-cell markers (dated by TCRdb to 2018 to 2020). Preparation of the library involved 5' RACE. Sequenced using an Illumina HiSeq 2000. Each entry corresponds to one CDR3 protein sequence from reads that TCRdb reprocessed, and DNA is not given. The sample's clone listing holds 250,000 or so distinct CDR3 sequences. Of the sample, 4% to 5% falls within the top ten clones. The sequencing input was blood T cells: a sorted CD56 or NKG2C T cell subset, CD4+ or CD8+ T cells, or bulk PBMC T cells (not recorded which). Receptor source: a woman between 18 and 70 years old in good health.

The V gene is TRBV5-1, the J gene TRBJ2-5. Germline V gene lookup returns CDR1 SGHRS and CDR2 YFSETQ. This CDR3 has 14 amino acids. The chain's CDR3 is CASSLAAPGETQYF.

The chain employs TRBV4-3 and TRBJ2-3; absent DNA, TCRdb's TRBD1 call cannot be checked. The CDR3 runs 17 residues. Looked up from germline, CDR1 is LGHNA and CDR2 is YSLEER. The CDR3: CASSQATGVVGTDTQYF.

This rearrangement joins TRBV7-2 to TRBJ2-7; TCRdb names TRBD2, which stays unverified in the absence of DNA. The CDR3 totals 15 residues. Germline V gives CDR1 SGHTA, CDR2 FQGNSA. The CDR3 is CASSSLRLAGVEQYF.

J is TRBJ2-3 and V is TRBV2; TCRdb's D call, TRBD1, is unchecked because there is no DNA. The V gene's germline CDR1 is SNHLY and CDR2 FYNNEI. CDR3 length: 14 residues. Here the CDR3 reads CASKRQIREDTQYF.

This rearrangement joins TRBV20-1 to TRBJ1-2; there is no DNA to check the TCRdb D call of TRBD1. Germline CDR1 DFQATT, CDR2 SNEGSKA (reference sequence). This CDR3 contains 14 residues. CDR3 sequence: CSARAGTGGFGYTF.

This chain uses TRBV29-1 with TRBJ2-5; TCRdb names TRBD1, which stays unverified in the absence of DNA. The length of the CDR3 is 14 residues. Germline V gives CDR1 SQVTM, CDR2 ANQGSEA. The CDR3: CSVGGVGVEKTQYF.

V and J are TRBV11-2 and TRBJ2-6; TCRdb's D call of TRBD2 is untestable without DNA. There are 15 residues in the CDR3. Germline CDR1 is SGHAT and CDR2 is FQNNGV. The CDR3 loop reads CASSHGGAGANVLTF.

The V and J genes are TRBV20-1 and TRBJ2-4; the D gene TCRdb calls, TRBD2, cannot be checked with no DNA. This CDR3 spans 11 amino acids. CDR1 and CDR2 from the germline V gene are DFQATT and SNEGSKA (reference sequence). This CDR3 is CSLRGEGIQYF.

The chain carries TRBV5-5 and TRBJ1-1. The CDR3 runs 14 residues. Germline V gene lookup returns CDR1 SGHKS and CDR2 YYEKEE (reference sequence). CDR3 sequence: CASSRSPWVAEAFF.

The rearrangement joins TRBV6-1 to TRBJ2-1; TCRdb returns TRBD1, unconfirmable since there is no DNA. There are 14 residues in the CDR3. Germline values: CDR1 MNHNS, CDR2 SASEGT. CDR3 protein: CASHHGGGAVEQFF.

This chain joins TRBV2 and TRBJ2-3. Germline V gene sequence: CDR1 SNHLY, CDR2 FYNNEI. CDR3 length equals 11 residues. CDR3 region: CASTITDTQYF. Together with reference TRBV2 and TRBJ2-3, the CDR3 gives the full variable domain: EPEVTQTPSHQVTQMGQEVILRCVPISNHLYFYWYRQILGQKVEFLVSFYNNEISEKSEIFDDQFSVERPDGSNFTLKIRSTKLEDSAMYFCASTITDTQYFGPGTRLTVL.

The CDR3 is CASSRTGRDREQFF. The chain is built from TRBV12-3 or TRBV12-4 and TRBJ2-1; TCRdb proposes TRBD1, but this gene call is untestable without DNA. CDR3 length equals 14 residues.

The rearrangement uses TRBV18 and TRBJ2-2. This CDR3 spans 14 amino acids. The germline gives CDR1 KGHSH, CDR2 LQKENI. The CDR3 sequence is CASSLQADTGELFF.

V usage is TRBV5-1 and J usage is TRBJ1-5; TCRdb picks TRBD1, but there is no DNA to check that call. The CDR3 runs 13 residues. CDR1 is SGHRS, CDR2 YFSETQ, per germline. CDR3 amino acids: CASSLSGYQPQHF.

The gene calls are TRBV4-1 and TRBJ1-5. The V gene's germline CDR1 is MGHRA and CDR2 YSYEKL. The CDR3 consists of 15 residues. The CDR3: CASSPQASPNQPQHF.

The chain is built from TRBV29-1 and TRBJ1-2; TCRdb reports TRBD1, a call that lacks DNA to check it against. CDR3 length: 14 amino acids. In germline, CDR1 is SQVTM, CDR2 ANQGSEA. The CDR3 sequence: CTLNMDPILHGYTF. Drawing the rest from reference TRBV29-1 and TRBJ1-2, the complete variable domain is SAVISQKPSRDICQRGTSLTIQCQVDSQVTMMFWYRQQPGQSLTLIATANQGSEATYESGFVIDKFPISRPNLTFSTLTVSNMSPEDSSIYLCTLNMDPILHGYTFGSGTRLTVV.

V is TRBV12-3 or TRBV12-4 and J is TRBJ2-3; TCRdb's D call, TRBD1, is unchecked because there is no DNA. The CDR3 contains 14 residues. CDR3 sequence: CASSSGPATDTQYF.

The CDR3 protein is CASSLEKREVVETQYF. The chain carries TRBV11-3 and TRBJ2-5; the TRBD2 assignment by TCRdb is unverifiable without DNA. Germline V gene sequence: CDR1 SGHNT, CDR2 YENEEA. This CDR3 has 16 amino acids.

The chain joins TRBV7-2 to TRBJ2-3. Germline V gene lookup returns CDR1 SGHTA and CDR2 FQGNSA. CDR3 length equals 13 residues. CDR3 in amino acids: CASSPRRTDTQYF. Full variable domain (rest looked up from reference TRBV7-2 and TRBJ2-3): GAGVSQSPSNKVTEKGKDVELRCDPISGHTALYWYRQSLGQGLEFLIYFQGNSAPDKSGLPSDRFSAERTGGSVSTLTIQRTQQEDSAVYLCASSPRRTDTQYFGPGTRLTVL.

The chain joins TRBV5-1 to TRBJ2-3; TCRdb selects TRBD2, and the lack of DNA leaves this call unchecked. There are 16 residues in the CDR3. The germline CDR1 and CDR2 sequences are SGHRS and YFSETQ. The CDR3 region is CASSVTSGRGTDTQYF.

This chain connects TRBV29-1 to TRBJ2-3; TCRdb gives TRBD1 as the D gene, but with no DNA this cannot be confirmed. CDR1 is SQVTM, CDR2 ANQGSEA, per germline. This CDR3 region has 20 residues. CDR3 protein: CSVSRDSHGTPFPHTDTQYF.

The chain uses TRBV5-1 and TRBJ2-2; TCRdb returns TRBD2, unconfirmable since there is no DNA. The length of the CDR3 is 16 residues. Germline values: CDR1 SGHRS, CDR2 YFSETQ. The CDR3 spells CASSLGSSGNTGELFF.

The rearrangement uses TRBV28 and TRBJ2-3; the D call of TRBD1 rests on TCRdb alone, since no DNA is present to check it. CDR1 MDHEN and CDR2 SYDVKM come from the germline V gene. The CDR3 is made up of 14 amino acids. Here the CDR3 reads CASSGLAGADTLYF.

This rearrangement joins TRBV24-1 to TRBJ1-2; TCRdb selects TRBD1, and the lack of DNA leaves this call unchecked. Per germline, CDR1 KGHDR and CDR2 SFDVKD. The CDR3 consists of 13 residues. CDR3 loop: CATSEPGQIGYTF.

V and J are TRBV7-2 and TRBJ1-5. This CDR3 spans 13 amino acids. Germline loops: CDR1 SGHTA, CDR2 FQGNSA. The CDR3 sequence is CASSPTFNQPQHF. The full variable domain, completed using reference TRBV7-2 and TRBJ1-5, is GAGVSQSPSNKVTEKGKDVELRCDPISGHTALYWYRQSLGQGLEFLIYFQGNSAPDKSGLPSDRFSAERTGGSVSTLTIQRTQQEDSAVYLCASSPTFNQPQHFGDGTRLSIL.

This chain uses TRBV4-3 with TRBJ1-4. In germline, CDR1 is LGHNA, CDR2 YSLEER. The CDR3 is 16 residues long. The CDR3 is CASSQVSGPSGEKLFF.

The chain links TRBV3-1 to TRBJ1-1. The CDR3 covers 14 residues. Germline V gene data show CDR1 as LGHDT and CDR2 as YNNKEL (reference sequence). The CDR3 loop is CASSQGQVRTEAFF.

The CDR3 is CAWGGVGGRSYNEQFF. This chain connects TRBV30 to TRBJ2-1; as DNA is missing, the TRBD1 call by TCRdb cannot be tested. The CDR3 extends over 16 amino acids. Germline CDR1 GTSNPN, CDR2 SVGIG (reference sequence).

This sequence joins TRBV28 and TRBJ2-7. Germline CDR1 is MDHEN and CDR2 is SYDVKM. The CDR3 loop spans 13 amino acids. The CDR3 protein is CASRKGSSYEQYF. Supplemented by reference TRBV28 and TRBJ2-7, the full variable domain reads DVKVTQSSRYLVKRTGEKVFLECVQDMDHENMFWYRQDPGLGLRLIYFSYDVKMKEKGDIPEGYSVSREKKERFSLILESASTNQTSMYLCASRKGSSYEQYFGPGTRLTVT.